What follows are 25 T cell receptor beta chains derived from one specimen sequenced in a study of blood T cell repertoires in COVID-19 (dated by TCRdb to 2020 to 2021). The library was produced with the immunoSEQ multiplex PCR assay. The source is immuneACCESS, and TCRdb retained only in-frame sequences with V and J called. Part of the clones is not carried over; for the studies checked, unresolved V genes explain less than half of this, and the remainder is unexplained. Counted in this sample were hundreds of thousands of clones; about nine tenths of them appeared once. 15% to 19% of the sample goes to the ten largest clones. Sequenced material: PBMCs or T cells enriched from blood (not recorded which). Source of these receptors: a man aged 18 to 35 who had recovered from COVID-19.

The V and J genes are TRBV10-2 and TRBJ1-6; 7 positions agree with TRBD1. Germline V CDR1 and CDR2: WSHSY, SAAADI. With 3 bases clipped from V and 0 bases from J, the junction kept 5 bases outside the gene matches. The CDR3 length is 17 residues. Here the CDR3 DNA reads TGCGCCAGCAGTGACAGACAGGGTCGCTCCTATAATTCACCCCTCCACTTT. As protein: CASSDRQGRSYNSPLHF.

This chain uses TRBV2 with TRBJ2-3; 8 bases match TRBD2. Germline CDR1 SNHLY, CDR2 FYNNEI. This CDR3 is built from 15 residues. Trimming took 3 bases from V and 2 from J; bases not matched to a gene: 4. CDR3 residues: CASSEGRGATDTQYF. In DNA, the CDR3 is TGTGCCAGCAGTGAGGGGCGGGGGGCCACAGATACGCAGTATTTT.

The chain uses TRBV2 and TRBJ2-7, with 9 nucleotides matching TRBD1. Germline V gene data show CDR1 as SNHLY and CDR2 as FYNNEI. After removal of 6 bases from V and 3 bases from J, the junction contained 3 bases not matched to a gene. This CDR3 has 13 amino acids. CDR3 in amino acids: CASRTGQGYEQYF. In nucleotides, the CDR3 is TGTGCCAGCAGGACGGGACAGGGCTACGAGCAGTACTTC.

V usage is TRBV5-1 and J usage is TRBJ2-7; possible D gene TRBD2, 6 bases. The CDR3 covers 14 residues. CDR1 is SGHRS, CDR2 YFSETQ, per germline. The V end lost 3 bases, the J end lost 0 bases, and 10 bases lay between the germline ends. This CDR3 is CASSSYSGSYEQYF. The DNA for the CDR3 is TGCGCCAGCAGCTCCTATAGCGGCTCCTACGAGCAGTACTTC.

The V call is TRBV7-2, the J call TRBJ1-1, with a weak D call TRBD1 (5 bases). CDR1 SGHTA and CDR2 FQGNSA come from the germline V gene. Trimming shortened V by 4 bases and J by 11 bases, and 20 bases separated the two germline ends. The CDR3 extends over 14 amino acids. CDR3 region: CASSSQGKAGKAFF. The DNA of the CDR3 is TGTGCCAGCAGCTCTCAGGGTAAGGCAGGGAAGGCTTTCTTT.

V gene TRBV28 combines with J gene TRBJ2-3; 8 bases line up with TRBD1. The V gene's germline CDR1 is MDHEN and CDR2 SYDVKM. The CDR3 loop spans 14 amino acids. Germline trimming cut 2 bases from V and 8 bases from J; bases unmatched to any gene: 6. CDR3 loop: CASSLQGAGGTQYF. CDR3 DNA: TGTGCCAGCAGTTTACAGGGGGCGGGTGGTACGCAGTATTTT.

V usage is TRBV10-3 and J usage is TRBJ2-1; 12 bases are shared with TRBD2. The CDR3 loop spans 15 amino acids. From germline, CDR1 is ENHRY and CDR2 SYGVKD. Trimming took 5 bases from V and 9 from J; bases not matched to a gene: 8. CDR3 bases: TGTGCCATCAGTTATTCTAGCGGGGGGGCCGGTGAGCAGTTCTTC. This encodes CAISYSSGGAGEQFF.

This chain joins TRBV5-3 and TRBJ2-7; 8 bases are a match to TRBD1. TRBV5-3 falls under the ORF class, with uncertain function. Germline trimming cut 4 bases from V and 0 bases from J; bases unmatched to any gene: 6. The CDR3 contains 15 residues. In DNA, the CDR3 is TGTGCCAGAAGCACCGACAGGGGACCCTCCTACGAGCAGTACTTC. Translation: CARSTDRGPSYEQYF.

V usage is TRBV21-1 and J usage is TRBJ1-5; the table names TRBD1, a call not compared with the DNA. TRBV21-1 is classified as a pseudogene. The CDR3 length is 14 residues. The CDR3 coding sequence is TGTGCCAGCACCTCTCAGGGGTGCAATCAGCCCCAGCATTTT. This codes for CASTSQGCNQPQHF.

The chain couples TRBV5-1 to TRBJ2-3; 11 nucleotides match TRBD2. V was clipped by 5 bases and J by 4 bases; unmatched bases: 9. The CDR3 has 16 residues. Germline V lookup: CDR1 SGHRS, CDR2 YFSETQ. The CDR3 sequence is CASSLTSGSRSDTQYF. The CDR3, as DNA: TGCGCCAGCAGTCTCACTAGCGGGAGTCGATCAGATACGCAGTATTTT.

This chain links TRBV12-3 or TRBV12-4 with TRBJ1-5; D is unresolved. CDR3 length: 12 residues. Trimming pared 7 bases from V and 10 bases from J, leaving 14 bases between. CDR3 residues: CASTYPGSPQHF. The CDR3 nucleotides read TGTGCCAGCACCTATCCGGGATCTCCCCAGCATTTT.

The chain recombines TRBV5-6 with TRBJ2-1, with 10 bases matching TRBD1. Trimming took 3 bases from V and 4 from J; bases not matched to a gene: 4. This CDR3 is 15 amino acids long. Looked up from germline, CDR1 is SGHDT and CDR2 is YYEEEE. CDR3: CASSSEGQGYNEQFF. In DNA form, the CDR3 reads TGTGCCAGCAGCTCCGAGGGACAGGGGTACAATGAGCAGTTCTTC.

The chain is built from TRBV27 and TRBJ1-6; possibly TRBD1 for D (6 bases). The V gene lost 2 bases and the J gene lost 10 bases, with 9 bases spanning the gap. The CDR3 totals 13 residues. The germline V gene has CDR1 MNHEY and CDR2 SMNVEV (reference sequence). The CDR3 region is CASSLNRVSPLHF. CDR3 coding DNA: TGTGCCAGCAGTTTAAACAGGGTCTCACCCCTCCACTTT.

This chain links TRBV5-1 with TRBJ2-3; D is possibly TRBD2 (6 bases). The CDR3 extends over 15 amino acids. The germline CDR1 and CDR2 sequences are SGHRS and YFSETQ. V shed 0 bases and J shed 6 bases, with 14 bases lying between them. The CDR3 protein is CASSLERGTEDTQYF. In nucleotides, the CDR3 is TGCGCCAGCAGCTTGGAACGGGGGACTGAGGATACGCAGTATTTT.

The sample holds a few counts of this clone. The chain joins TRBV2 to TRBJ2-7; 9 bases map to TRBD1. The CDR3 sequence is 10 residues long. The germline V gene encodes CDR1 SNHLY and CDR2 FYNNEI. The CDR3 DNA reads TGTGCGACAGGGGGCTACGAGCAGTACTTC. Protein sequence: CATGGYEQYF.

The chain combines TRBV24-1 with TRBJ2-1; 8 bases agree with TRBD2. The ends lost 7 bases at V and 10 bases at J; junction bases unmatched: 11. This CDR3 comprises 14 residues. Germline CDR1 and CDR2: KGHDR and SFDVKD. The CDR3 DNA sequence: TGTGCCACCAGAGGCGGGAGGTCCATCTTAGAGCAGTTCTTC. This codes for CATRGGRSILEQFF.

CDR3 sequence (DNA): TGTGCCAGCAGCTTGGATAGCGGCTCATACAATGAGCAGTTCTTC. This sequence encodes CASSLDSGSYNEQFF. The chain joins TRBV5-4 to TRBJ2-1, with a tentative D call TRBD2 (6 bases). Per germline, CDR1 SGHNT and CDR2 YYREEE (reference sequence). The CDR3 spans 15 residues. V was cut by 0 bases and J by 4 bases, with 11 bases left in between.

The chain is built from TRBV5-7 and TRBJ1-1; tentative D call: TRBD1 (5 bases). Being an ORF, TRBV5-7 has a function that is uncertain. V lost 2 bases and J 5 bases, leaving 13 bases between the germline ends. The CDR3 extends over 14 amino acids. CDR3 nucleotide sequence: TGTGCCAGCAGCTTCAGGGCTCTTGGGACTGAAGCTTTCTTT. Translating gives CASSFRALGTEAFF.

Comment on this clone: Other nucleotide sequences in the sample specify the same CDR3. This chain links TRBV6-1 with TRBJ1-1, with D possibly matching TRBD1 (5 bases). Trimming pared 2 bases from V and 5 bases from J, leaving 12 bases between. The CDR3 runs 14 residues. CDR1 MNHNS and CDR2 SASEGT come from the germline V gene. CDR3: CASSERGPGTEAFF. CDR3 DNA sequence: TGTGCCAGCAGTGAAAGGGGCCCCGGGACTGAAGCTTTCTTT.

This clone is a singleton in its sample. This sequence joins TRBV24-1 and TRBJ2-7; the match to TRBD2 covers 9 bases. The CDR3 covers 14 residues. CDR1 KGHDR and CDR2 SFDVKD come from the germline V gene. V lost 6 bases and J lost 2; bases outside the gene matches: 4. CDR3: CATSLAGSTYEQYF. The CDR3 DNA reads as TGTGCCACCAGTCTAGCGGGGTCGACCTACGAGCAGTACTTC.

The chain is built from TRBV28 and TRBJ2-1; 7 nucleotides match TRBD2. Germline CDR1 MDHEN, CDR2 SYDVKM. The trim removed 7 bases at V and 1 base at J, leaving 1 base unmatched. The CDR3 spans 13 residues. Here the CDR3 DNA reads TGTGCCAGCAAGCGGGATTCCTACAATGAGCAGTTCTTC. As protein: CASKRDSYNEQFF.

CDR3 DNA sequence: TGTGCCATCAGCTCCCCCAGGGGGAACACTGAAGCTTTCTTT. It encodes CAISSPRGNTEAFF. The chain employs TRBV10-3 and TRBJ1-1; tentative D call: TRBD1 (6 bases). The CDR3 extends over 14 amino acids. Trimming shortened V by 6 bases and J by 1 base, and 12 bases separated the two germline ends. Germline lookup yields CDR1 ENHRY and CDR2 SYGVKD.

The rearrangement links TRBV5-1 to TRBJ1-2; 11 nucleotides match TRBD1. The CDR3 extends over 15 amino acids. Unmatched junction bases numbered 10, after V lost 4 bases and J lost 8 bases. Germline CDR1 and CDR2: SGHRS and YFSETQ. CDR3 protein: CASSRKPGQGDGYTF. In DNA, the CDR3 is TGCGCCAGCAGCCGAAAACCGGGACAGGGGGACGGCTACACCTTC.

This rearrangement joins TRBV5-6 to TRBJ1-5; D remains unclear. CDR1 and CDR2 from the germline V gene are SGHDT and YYEEEE. The CDR3 contains 16 residues. The ends were cut back, 4 bases at V and 1 base at J, with 15 bases in the middle. This chain's CDR3 is CASSQSGPLSNQPQHF. The CDR3 DNA sequence: TGTGCCAGCAGCCAAAGTGGGCCTTTAAGCAATCAGCCCCAGCATTTT.

CDR3: CASTVDSTGNTIYF. The CDR3 coding sequence is TGTGCCAGCACTGTTGACAGTACTGGAAACACCATATATTTT. This chain links TRBV11-3 with TRBJ1-3; D might be TRBD1 (5 bases). Trimming pared 7 bases from V and 2 bases from J, leaving 12 bases between. CDR3 length: 14 amino acids. Germline CDR1 SGHNT, CDR2 YENEEA.